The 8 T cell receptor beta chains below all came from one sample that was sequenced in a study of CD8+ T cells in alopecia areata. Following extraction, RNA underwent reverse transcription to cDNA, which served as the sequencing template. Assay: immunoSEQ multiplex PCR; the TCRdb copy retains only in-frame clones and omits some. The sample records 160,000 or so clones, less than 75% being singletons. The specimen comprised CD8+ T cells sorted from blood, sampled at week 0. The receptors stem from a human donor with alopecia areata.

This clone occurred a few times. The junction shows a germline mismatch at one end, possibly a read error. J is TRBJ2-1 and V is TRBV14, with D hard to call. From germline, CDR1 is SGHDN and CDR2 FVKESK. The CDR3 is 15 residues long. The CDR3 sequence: CASSQAPPSYNEQFF. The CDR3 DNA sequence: TGTGCCAGCAGTCAAGCTCCCCCTTCCTACAATGAGCAGTTCTTC.

The CDR3, as DNA: TGTGCCTGGAGTGTGCCGGACAGGCGGAACACTGAAGCTTTCTTT. Its protein product is CAWSVPDRRNTEAFF. This chain links TRBV30 with TRBJ1-1, with 7 bases fitting TRBD1. CDR3 length equals 15 residues. CDR1 is GTSNPN, CDR2 SVGIG, per germline (reference sequence). The ends lost 0 bases at V and 1 base at J; junction bases unmatched: 5.

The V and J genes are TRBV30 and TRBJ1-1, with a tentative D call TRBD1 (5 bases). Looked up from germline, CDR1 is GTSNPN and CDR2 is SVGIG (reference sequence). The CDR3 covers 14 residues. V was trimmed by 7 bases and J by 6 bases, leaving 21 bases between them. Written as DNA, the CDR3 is TGTGCCTCTACCTATGGGGCAGGGAGGCCTGAAGCTTTCTTT. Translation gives CASTYGAGRPEAFF.

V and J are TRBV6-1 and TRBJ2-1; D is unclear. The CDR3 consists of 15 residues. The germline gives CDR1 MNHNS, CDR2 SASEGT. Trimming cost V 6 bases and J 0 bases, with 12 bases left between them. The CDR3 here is CASSPPPGSYNEQFF. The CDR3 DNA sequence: TGTGCCAGCAGCCCGCCCCCGGGCTCCTACAATGAGCAGTTCTTC.

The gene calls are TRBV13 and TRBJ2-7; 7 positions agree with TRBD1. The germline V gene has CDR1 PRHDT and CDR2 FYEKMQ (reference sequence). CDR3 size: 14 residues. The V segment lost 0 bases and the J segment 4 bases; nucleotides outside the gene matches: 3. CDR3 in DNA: TGTGCCAGCAGCTTAGGGACAGGGCCGTACGAGCAGTACTTC. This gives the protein CASSLGTGPYEQYF.

CDR3 sequence reads: CAWSVIETQYF. The CDR3 DNA is TGTGCCTGGAGTGTAATAGAGACCCAGTACTTC. The genes are TRBV30 and TRBJ2-5; D unresolved. Germline V gives CDR1 GTSNPN, CDR2 SVGIG (reference sequence). The V and J ends lost 0 bases and 4 bases respectively, with 3 bases between them. The CDR3 loop spans 11 amino acids.

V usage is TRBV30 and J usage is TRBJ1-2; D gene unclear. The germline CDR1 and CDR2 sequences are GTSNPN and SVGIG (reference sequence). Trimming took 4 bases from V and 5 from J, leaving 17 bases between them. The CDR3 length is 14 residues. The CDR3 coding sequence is TGTGCCTGGACCTATGCCGCGGACCCTTATGGCTACACCTTC. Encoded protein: CAWTYAADPYGYTF.

CDR3 residues: CASSVATGEAYEQYF. Here the CDR3 DNA reads TGTGCCAGCAGTGTAGCGACAGGGGAAGCCTACGAGCAGTACTTC. V usage is TRBV27 and J usage is TRBJ2-7; 8 bases fit TRBD1. The CDR3 totals 15 residues. Germline CDR1 reads MNHEY; CDR2 reads SMNVEV (reference sequence). With V trimmed by 5 bases and J by 2 bases, 8 bases remained unmatched.